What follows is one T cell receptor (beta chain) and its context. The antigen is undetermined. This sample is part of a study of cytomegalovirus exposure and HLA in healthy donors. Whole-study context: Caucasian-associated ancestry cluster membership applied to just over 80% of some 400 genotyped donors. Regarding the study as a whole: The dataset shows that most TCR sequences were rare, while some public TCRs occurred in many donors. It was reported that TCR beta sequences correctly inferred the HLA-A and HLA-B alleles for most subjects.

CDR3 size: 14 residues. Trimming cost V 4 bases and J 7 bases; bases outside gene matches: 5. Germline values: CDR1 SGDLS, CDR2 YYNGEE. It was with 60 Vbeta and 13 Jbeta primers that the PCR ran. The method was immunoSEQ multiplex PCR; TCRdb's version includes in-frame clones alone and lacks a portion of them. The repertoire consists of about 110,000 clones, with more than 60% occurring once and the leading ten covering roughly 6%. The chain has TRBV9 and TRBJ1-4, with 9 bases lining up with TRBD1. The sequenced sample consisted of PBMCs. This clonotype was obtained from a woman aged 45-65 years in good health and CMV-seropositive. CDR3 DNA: TGTGCCAGCAGCATACAGGGGGCGGGTGAAAAACTGTTTTTT. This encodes CASSIQGAGEKLFF.